Listed here is a single T cell receptor (beta chain). Using immunoSEQ multiplex PCR, the repertoire was profiled, and TCRdb retains in-frame clones only, with some absent. The sample lists about 170,000 clones, approximately 84% occurring once. The data are from a study of blood T cell repertoires in COVID-19. Trimming cost V 2 bases and J 3 bases, with 11 bases left between them. CDR3 size: 16 residues. The germline V gene encodes CDR1 MDHEN and CDR2 SYDVKM. Sequencing was carried out using peripheral blood. This TCR came from an elderly woman with COVID-19, enrolled during active disease. The V gene is TRBV28, the J gene TRBJ2-6; no firm D call. CDR3 in amino acids: CASSLQLRFGANVLTF. CDR3 nucleotides: TGTGCCAGCAGTTTACAATTGAGGTTTGGGGCCAACGTCCTGACTTTC.